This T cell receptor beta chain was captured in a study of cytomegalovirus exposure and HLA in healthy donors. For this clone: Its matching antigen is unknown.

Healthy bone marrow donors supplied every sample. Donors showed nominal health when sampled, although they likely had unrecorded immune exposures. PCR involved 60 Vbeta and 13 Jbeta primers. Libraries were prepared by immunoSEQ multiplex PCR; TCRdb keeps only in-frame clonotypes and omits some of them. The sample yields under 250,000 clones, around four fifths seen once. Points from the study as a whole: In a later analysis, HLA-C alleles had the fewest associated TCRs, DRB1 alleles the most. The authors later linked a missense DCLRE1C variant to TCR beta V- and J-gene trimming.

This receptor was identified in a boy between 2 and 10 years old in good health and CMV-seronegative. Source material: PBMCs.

CDR3 sequence (DNA): TGTGCCAGCAGCCCCCCGGGGGGCCCCTACAATGAGCAGTTCTTC. The encoded protein is CASSPPGGPYNEQFF. The V gene is TRBV9, the J gene TRBJ2-1, with D possibly TRBD2 on 7 matching bases. The CDR3 sequence is 15 residues long. Germline V gene lookup returns CDR1 SGDLS and CDR2 YYNGEE. Trimming cost V 4 bases and J 2 bases, with 13 bases left between them.